This T cell receptor beta chain was identified during a study of shared clonotypes between healthy human individuals. Study-wide context: Three CD4 naive, three CD4 memory, two CD8 naive and one CD8 memory plate were used per donor. Study results and caveats: What limited the represented genetic and exposure-history diversity was the small number of donors. Sampling covered blood only; tissue repertoires likely differ.

In the original workflow: There were no quality scores in the junction-only immunoSEQ sequences, so filtering differed. TCRdb's copy holds only in-frame clones and misses some; the assay was immunoSEQ multiplex PCR. The DNA gave D and trimming, while V, J and clone size come from that table. The table has about a million clones, roughly 80% seen once. V was clipped by 8 bases and J by 1 base, with 14 bases between them. Germline CDR1 reads MDHEN; CDR2 reads SYDVKM. The CDR3 has 14 residues. Regarding this clone: Its cognate antigen is unknown.

The chain links TRBV28 to TRBJ1-1; D not resolved. The sequence was obtained from a man in his late teens or twenties in good health. Sequencing input: memory CD4+ T cells sorted from blood. This sample's subset: CD45RA-negative fraction. CDR3 DNA sequence: TGTGCCAGCTTACCCCCGGGGTCGAACACTGAAGCTTTCTTT. Its translation: CASLPPGSNTEAFF.